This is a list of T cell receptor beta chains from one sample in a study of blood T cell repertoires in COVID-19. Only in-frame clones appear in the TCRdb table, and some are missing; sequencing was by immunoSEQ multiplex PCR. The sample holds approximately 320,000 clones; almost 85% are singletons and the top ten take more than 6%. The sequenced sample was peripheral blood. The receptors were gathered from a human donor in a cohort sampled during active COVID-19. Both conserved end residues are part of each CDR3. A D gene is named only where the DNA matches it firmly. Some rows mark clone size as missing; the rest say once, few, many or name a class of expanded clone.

CASSGFDISNNYGYTF TGCGCCAGCAGCGGATTCGACATCAGTAATAACTATGGCTACACCTTC NA TRBJ1-2 16 TRBV5-1 NA
CATSEYRGTEQYF TGTGCCACCAGTGAGTACAGGGGAACCGAGCAGTACTTC once TRBJ2-7 13 TRBV24-1 TRBD1
CASSEGGAYEQYF TGTGCCAGCAGTGAGGGGGGGGCCTACGAGCAGTACTTC NA TRBJ2-7 13 TRBV2 TRBD2
CASSLVEVASPLHF TGCGCCAGCAGCTTGGTGGAGGTTGCTTCACCCCTCCACTTT NA TRBJ1-6 14 TRBV5-1 NA
CASSKLLDINSPLHF TGTGCCAGCAGCAAATTGTTAGATATCAATTCACCCCTCCACTTT NA TRBJ1-6 15 TRBV21-1 NA
CASSPGTGGSGYTF TGTGCCAGCAGTCCAGGGACAGGGGGCAGTGGCTACACCTTC NA TRBJ1-2 14 TRBV27 TRBD1
CASMLRGGYTF TGTGCCAGCATGCTTAGGGGTGGCTACACCTTC NA TRBJ1-2 11 TRBV6-5 NA
CASGGGRDNEQFF TGTGCCAGCGGGGGGGGGCGGGACAATGAGCAGTTCTTC NA TRBJ2-1 13 TRBV12-3/TRBV12-4 NA
CATRPEGVLTEAFF TGTGCCACCAGACCCGAGGGGGTACTGACTGAAGCTTTCTTT once TRBJ1-1 14 TRBV24-1 NA
CASSLLGTGPYEQYF TGTGCCAGCAGCTTGTTGGGGACAGGTCCCTACGAGCAGTACTTC NA TRBJ2-7 15 TRBV5-6 TRBD1
CASSLADLAESFGEQFF TGCGCCAGCAGCTTGGCCGATCTAGCGGAAAGTTTCGGTGAGCAGTTCTTC NA TRBJ2-1 17 TRBV5-1 TRBD2
CASSLAAKNNEQFF TGTGCCAGCAGCTTAGCGGCCAAAAACAATGAGCAGTTCTTC NA TRBJ2-1 14 TRBV7-2 NA
CASQVGQGYRAFF TGTGCCAGCCAGGTTGGGCAGGGTTATCGGGCTTTCTTT many TRBJ1-1 13 TRBV6-5 NA
CASSKHKDSLYGYTF TGTGCCAGCAGCAAGCACAAGGACAGCCTCTATGGCTACACCTTC NA TRBJ1-2 15 TRBV21-1 NA
CASSFTGRIPSYGYTF TGTGCCAGCAGTTTTACAGGAAGGATACCTTCCTATGGCTACACCTTC NA TRBJ1-2 16 TRBV27 NA
CASSRVGQQRGPEQYF TGTGCCAGCTCACGAGTAGGACAGCAAAGGGGTCCCGAGCAGTACTTC NA TRBJ2-7 16 TRBV18 NA
CASSGPGGEGFGYTF TGTGCCAGCAGCGGACCAGGGGGCGAGGGGTTTGGCTACACCTTC NA TRBJ1-2 15 TRBV9 TRBD1
CASSGDRVGGYTF TGTGCCAGCAGCGGCGACAGGGTCGGTGGCTACACCTTC few TRBJ1-2 13 TRBV2 TRBD1
CASSIKRNEQFF TGTGCCAGTAGTATTAAGCGGAATGAGCAGTTCTTC NA TRBJ2-1 12 TRBV19 NA
CASSRQERYAQYF TGTGCCAGCAGCCGACAGGAGAGATATGCGCAGTATTTT NA TRBJ2-3 13 TRBV27 NA
CASSGGTGGWETQYF TGTGCCAGCAGCGGAGGGACAGGGGGCTGGGAGACCCAGTACTTC NA TRBJ2-5 15 TRBV9 TRBD1
CASSKTTDRGNEQFF TGTGCCAGCAGCAAAACCACGGACAGGGGCAATGAGCAGTTCTTC NA TRBJ2-1 15 TRBV21-1 NA
CASSGKGQGNYGYTF TGTGCCAGCAGCGGGAAAGGACAGGGGAACTATGGCTACACCTTC NA TRBJ1-2 15 TRBV5-4 TRBD1
CATSDGVDYGYTF TGTGCCACCAGTGACGGAGTTGACTATGGCTACACCTTC few TRBJ1-2 13 TRBV24-1 NA
CAAQGSGELFF TGTGCCGCGCAGGGGAGCGGGGAGCTGTTTTTT NA TRBJ2-2 11 TRBV10-3 NA
CASSARQLRSYNEQFF TGTGCCAGCAGCGCCCGACAGCTTCGCTCCTACAATGAGCAGTTCTTC NA TRBJ2-1 16 TRBV13 NA
CASGLGRRVLPTDTQYF TGTGCTAGTGGTTTAGGCCGCCGGGTCCTTCCTACAGATACGCAGTATTTT once TRBJ2-3 17 TRBV12-5 NA
CASRPTDSNQPQHF TGTGCCAGCAGGCCGACAGATAGCAATCAGCCCCAGCATTTT NA TRBJ1-5 14 TRBV5-5 NA
CASSLAEQAGEADTQYF TGTGCCAGCAGCTTAGCGGAGCAAGCGGGGGAAGCGGATACGCAGTATTTT NA TRBJ2-3 17 TRBV7-2 TRBD2
CSARIDYGYTF TGCAGTGCTAGAATAGACTATGGCTACACCTTC NA TRBJ1-2 11 TRBV20-1 NA
CASSEISGANVLTF TGTGCCAGCAGTGAAATCTCCGGGGCCAACGTCCTGACTTTC NA TRBJ2-6 14 TRBV6-1 NA
CATSESREGKNIQYF TGTGCCACCAGTGAGTCCAGGGAAGGTAAAAACATTCAGTACTTC NA TRBJ2-4 15 TRBV24-1 NA
CASSLYRRGAGTEAFF TGTGCCAGCAGCTTATACCGGCGGGGGGCAGGCACTGAAGCTTTCTTT once TRBJ1-1 16 TRBV7-8 NA
CATQGLAVTDTQYF TGTGCCACACAAGGGCTAGCGGTAACAGATACGCAGTATTTT NA TRBJ2-3 14 TRBV19 TRBD2
CASSQETTSTLHF TGCGCCAGCAGCCAAGAAACTACTTCCACCCTCCACTTT NA TRBJ1-6 13 TRBV4-1 NA
CSASPGFNQPQHF TGCAGTGCTAGTCCGGGGTTCAATCAGCCCCAGCATTTT NA TRBJ1-5 13 TRBV20-1 NA
CASNPGTGGAETQYF TGTGCCAGCAATCCCGGGACAGGGGGCGCGGAGACCCAGTACTTC NA TRBJ2-5 15 TRBV6-5 TRBD1
CASSLDRGTAGYTF TGTGCCAGCAGCTTAGACAGGGGCACGGCTGGCTACACCTTC NA TRBJ1-2 14 TRBV7-2 TRBD1
CASREGATNEKLFF TGTGCCAGTAGAGAAGGGGCAACTAATGAAAAACTGTTTTTT NA TRBJ1-4 14 TRBV19 NA
CASRIIGETEAFF TGTGCCAGCAGAATTATCGGGGAAACTGAAGCTTTCTTT NA TRBJ1-1 13 TRBV12-3/TRBV12-4 NA
CASSQDLSSYGYTF TGTGCCAGCAGCCAAGATCTTTCCAGCTATGGCTACACCTTC NA TRBJ1-2 14 TRBV4-2 NA
CASSLALNQPQHF TGTGCCAGCAGCTTAGCCCTTAATCAGCCCCAGCATTTT few TRBJ1-5 13 TRBV7-6 NA
CASTITSGVMRPYEQYF TGTGCCAGCACCATTACCTCGGGGGTAATGCGCCCCTACGAGCAGTACTTC once TRBJ2-7 17 TRBV2 NA
CASSPTTGPQETQYF TGTGCCAGCAGCCCGACAACAGGGCCCCAAGAGACCCAGTACTTC NA TRBJ2-5 15 TRBV5-4 NA
CASSLVAGAGTDTQYF TGTGCCAGCAGCTTAGTCGCGGGGGCGGGCACAGATACGCAGTATTTT NA TRBJ2-3 16 TRBV7-3 NA
CASSAQMNTEAFF TGTGCCAGCAGTGCCCAGATGAACACTGAAGCTTTCTTT few TRBJ1-1 13 TRBV6-4 NA
CASAQGAVGSPLHF TGTGCCAGTGCTCAGGGGGCAGTTGGTTCACCCCTCCACTTT NA TRBJ1-6 14 TRBV19 TRBD1
CASSRTGTGGEQYF TGTGCCAGCAGCCGGACAGGGACGGGAGGCGAGCAGTACTTC NA TRBJ2-7 14 TRBV7-9 NA
CASRQGGGNTIYF TGTGCCAGCAGACAAGGAGGTGGAAACACCATATATTTT NA TRBJ1-3 13 TRBV12-3/TRBV12-4 NA
CASSPGTGPTGWPPLHF TGTGCCAGCTCACCCGGGACAGGGCCCACAGGGTGGCCACCCCTCCACTTT NA TRBJ1-6 17 TRBV18 TRBD1
CASSQELAGGDTQYF TGTGCCAGCAGCCAAGAACTAGCGGGGGGGGATACGCAGTATTTT NA TRBJ2-3 15 TRBV4-2 TRBD2
CASSLATGGLEKLFF TGTGCCAGCAGCTTGGCCACAGGGGGCCTTGAAAAACTGTTTTTT NA TRBJ1-4 15 TRBV5-6 TRBD1
CASSTGQPQETQYF TGTGCCAGTAGTACGGGACAGCCACAAGAGACCCAGTACTTC NA TRBJ2-5 14 TRBV19 TRBD1